This T cell receptor (beta chain) was found in a study of CD8+ T cells in alopecia areata. Study-wide results and limits: Clonality was higher in lesional than normal scalp, especially in alopecia totalis/universalis.

The CDR3 covers 14 residues. J gave up 4 bases and V 2 bases, and 1 base lay outside the gene matches. From germline, CDR1 is FNHDT and CDR2 SITEND (reference sequence). This clone was seen only a few times. Antigen: not known. Genes and germline come from the mouse. Sequencing ends 4 residues short of the CDR3 end; the germline J gene provides the rest. Isolated RNA was reverse transcribed into cDNA used as the sequencing template. The data were produced by immunoSEQ multiplex PCR, yet TCRdb's version contains in-frame clones alone and is incomplete. Observed in the sample are around 2,700 clones, none of them singletons. Noted time point: mouse skin 3 weeks after grafting. Recipient mice gave skin biopsies at grafting and 3 and 6 weeks later.

This clonotype was sampled from a C3H/HeJ mouse with alopecia areata. MHC haplotype of the strain: H2-k. The V gene is TRBV19, the J gene TRBJ2-2, with TRBD1 matching over 8 bases. This material consisted of skin, taken at week 3. The CDR3 DNA, read in part, is TGTGCCAGCAGTATGGACAGGGTCACCGGG. Amino acids: CASSMDRVTG. The complete CDR3 protein is CASSMDRVTGQLYF.